One sample yielded the 18 T cell receptor beta chains listed below, sequenced in a study of shared clonotypes between healthy human individuals. The assay was immunoSEQ multiplex PCR, and TCRdb's table has in-frame clones only and misses some. The sample lists approximately 1.5 million clones; nearly 99% were seen once. Sequenced: naive CD4+ T cells sorted from blood. As for subset: CD45RA+ positively selected. These receptors all stem from a young man in good health.

V is TRBV29-1 and J is TRBJ2-6; a weak D match, TRBD1 (5 bases). Germline loops: CDR1 SQVTM, CDR2 ANQGSEA. Trimming cost V 1 base and J 7 bases, with 8 bases left between them. This CDR3 spans 13 amino acids. The CDR3 region has the DNA TGCAGCGTTGAAGGGGGCAGAGCCAACGTCCTGACTTTC. Protein: CSVEGGRANVLTF.

The chain recombines TRBV9 with TRBJ1-5; possible D gene TRBD1, 6 bases. The V gene lost 0 bases and the J gene lost 6 bases, with 13 bases spanning the gap. From germline, CDR1 is SGDLS and CDR2 YYNGEE. CDR3 size: 15 residues. CDR3 region: CASSVGPQGFQPQHF. The CDR3 nucleotides are TGTGCCAGCAGCGTAGGGCCACAGGGATTTCAGCCCCAGCATTTT. Full variable domain (remainder filled in from reference TRBV9 and TRBJ1-5): DSGVTQTPKHLITATGQRVTLRCSPRSGDLSVYWYQQSLDQGLQFLIQYYNGEERAKGNILERFSAQQFPDLHSELNLSSLELGDSALYFCASSVGPQGFQPQHFGDGTRLSIL.

This chain joins TRBV9 and TRBJ2-7, with D perhaps TRBD2 (6 bases). From germline, CDR1 is SGDLS and CDR2 YYNGEE. V was clipped by 0 bases and J by 3 bases, with 13 bases between them. This CDR3 region has 15 residues. CDR3 DNA sequence: TGTGCCAGCAGCGTAGTCGGGAGTCCCCTCTACGAGCAGTACTTC. Encoded protein: CASSVVGSPLYEQYF.

This rearrangement joins TRBV28 to TRBJ2-7; D possibly corresponds to TRBD2 (6 bases). Germline CDR1 and CDR2: MDHEN and SYDVKM. CDR3 length equals 17 residues. The germline V and J ends were trimmed by 2 bases and 3 bases, with 20 bases remaining between them. CDR3 DNA: TGTGCCAGCAGTTTAAACCTCGGACTAAGACTAGACTACGAGCAGTACTTC. This sequence encodes CASSLNLGLRLDYEQYF.

The chain recombines TRBV5-1 with TRBJ2-5; 9 nucleotides line up with TRBD1. The J segment lost 5 bases and the V segment lost 3 bases, leaving 8 bases of the junction unmatched. Germline CDR1 SGHRS, CDR2 YFSETQ. CDR3 length: 15 residues. The CDR3 nucleotides read TGCGCCAGCAGCTCCGGACAGGGGACGGGGGAGACCCAGTACTTC. Amino acids: CASSSGQGTGETQYF.

The chain carries TRBV6-5 and TRBJ1-5; the D is unclear. V dropped 6 bases and J dropped 0 bases, with 6 bases sitting between them. From germline, CDR1 is MNHEY and CDR2 SVGAGI. The CDR3 runs 13 residues. CDR3: CASSKYSNQPQHF. The CDR3 bases are TGTGCCAGCAGCAAGTATAGCAATCAGCCCCAGCATTTT.

J is TRBJ2-3 and V is TRBV7-2, with a possible D match to TRBD2 (6 bases). There are 13 residues in the CDR3. CDR1 is SGHTA, CDR2 FQGNSA, per germline. Trimming removed 5 bases at V and 4 bases at J, with 10 bases between. This chain's CDR3 is CASSVEGPDTQYF. DNA of the CDR3: TGTGCCAGCAGCGTGGAGGGGCCAGATACGCAGTATTTT.

This clone has a single count. Other DNA variants within this sample encode the same CDR3. The V gene is TRBV28, the J gene TRBJ1-2; D unresolved. The CDR3 loop spans 13 amino acids. Trimming removed 2 bases at V and 4 bases at J, with 8 bases between. Germline V lookup: CDR1 MDHEN, CDR2 SYDVKM. This chain's CDR3 is CASSLIGSYGYTF. The DNA for the CDR3 is TGTGCCAGCAGTTTAATTGGTTCCTATGGCTACACCTTC.

This chain links TRBV7-3 with TRBJ2-7; TRBD1 agrees at 7 bases. The CDR3 length is 13 residues. Germline CDR1 is SGHTA and CDR2 is FQGTGA. Trimming took 5 bases from V and 3 from J; bases not matched to a gene: 4. The CDR3 spells CASSPDRNYEQYF. In DNA form, the CDR3 reads TGTGCCAGCAGCCCGGACAGGAACTACGAGCAGTACTTC.

V is TRBV5-1 and J is TRBJ2-1; D not certain. This CDR3 spans 16 amino acids. Germline CDR1 reads SGHRS; CDR2 reads YFSETQ. Trimming stripped 3 bases from V and 1 base from J, with 14 bases between. For the CDR3, the DNA is TGCGCCAGCAGCTCGAACCCAGGTGTTTCCTACAATGAGCAGTTCTTC. This sequence encodes CASSSNPGVSYNEQFF.

The chain recombines TRBV18 with TRBJ2-7; 13 positions agree with TRBD2. CDR1 KGHSH and CDR2 LQKENI come from the germline V gene. Trimming took 3 bases from V and 0 from J; bases not matched to a gene: 8. The CDR3 contains 18 residues. The CDR3 sequence: CASSPLHRTSGGSYEQYF. As DNA, the CDR3 is TGTGCCAGCTCACCCTTACACCGGACTAGCGGGGGCTCCTACGAGCAGTACTTC.

J is TRBJ2-7 and V is TRBV27; 10 bases are shared with TRBD2. CDR3 length equals 14 residues. V shed 6 bases and J 2 bases; nucleotides not matched to a gene: 4. CDR1 MNHEY and CDR2 SMNVEV come from the germline V gene (reference sequence). CDR3 sequence reads: CASRNSGRPYEQYF. CDR3 DNA sequence: TGTGCCAGCAGAAATAGCGGGAGGCCCTACGAGCAGTACTTC.

V and J are TRBV9 and TRBJ2-7, with a tentative D call TRBD1 (6 bases). Germline V lookup: CDR1 SGDLS, CDR2 YYNGEE. CDR3 size: 15 residues. V was clipped by 3 bases and J by 10 bases, with 23 bases between them. The CDR3 bases are TGTGCCAGCAGCGCGACACCCGGGACACAAACCGAACAGTACTTC. Protein sequence: CASSATPGTQTEQYF. The entire variable domain, with the rest obtained from reference TRBV9 and TRBJ2-7, is as follows: DSGVTQTPKHLITATGQRVTLRCSPRSGDLSVYWYQQSLDQGLQFLIQYYNGEERAKGNILERFSAQQFPDLHSELNLSSLELGDSALYFCASSATPGTQTEQYFGPGTRLTVT.

The gene calls are TRBV5-1 and TRBJ2-5; maybe TRBD2 (5 bases). The V gene's germline CDR1 is SGHRS and CDR2 YFSETQ. The germline V and J ends were trimmed by 0 bases and 1 base, with 16 bases remaining between them. The CDR3 has 17 residues. CDR3 residues: CASSLEEEMSGQETQYF. The DNA for the CDR3 is TGCGCCAGCAGCTTGGAAGAGGAGATGAGCGGCCAAGAGACCCAGTACTTC.

The chain is built from TRBV4-2 and TRBJ2-2; no definite D call. Germline lookup yields CDR1 LGHNA and CDR2 YNFKEQ. CDR3 size: 15 residues. The germline V and J ends were trimmed by 0 bases and 2 bases, with 7 bases remaining between them. This chain's CDR3 is CASSQDLPNTGELFF. For the CDR3, the DNA is TGTGCCAGCAGCCAAGATCTTCCAAACACCGGGGAGCTGTTTTTT.

The rearrangement joins TRBV9 to TRBJ1-3; no clear D gene. V was clipped by 4 bases and J by 0 bases, with 17 bases between them. The CDR3 sequence is 17 residues long. The germline V gene has CDR1 SGDLS and CDR2 YYNGEE. CDR3 coding DNA: TGTGCCAGCAGCTTCTCGACCCCGGGGAGCTCTGGAAACACCATATATTTT. Translating it yields CASSFSTPGSSGNTIYF.

As to this clone: The same CDR3 also results from other DNA sequences found in this sample. The V gene is TRBV2, the J gene TRBJ2-7; 13 bases match TRBD2. This CDR3 has 14 amino acids. Unmatched junction bases numbered 3, after V lost 6 bases and J lost 4 bases. Germline-derived CDR1 and CDR2 are SNHLY and FYNNEI. The CDR3 sequence is CASRGLAGVYEQYF. Here the CDR3 DNA reads TGTGCCAGCAGAGGACTAGCGGGAGTGTACGAGCAGTACTTC. Combining the CDR3 with reference TRBV2 and TRBJ2-7 gives the whole variable domain EPEVTQTPSHQVTQMGQEVILRCVPISNHLYFYWYRQILGQKVEFLVSFYNNEISEKSEIFDDQFSVERPDGSNFTLKIRSTKLEDSAMYFCASRGLAGVYEQYFGPGTRLTVT.

The CDR3, as DNA: TGCGCCAGCAGCTTGGGCAATTCTGGTGAAGCTTTCTTT. This gives the protein CASSLGNSGEAFF. V and J are TRBV5-1 and TRBJ1-1; D not resolved. The CDR3 is 13 amino acids. Trimming removed 0 bases at V and 7 bases at J, with 10 bases between. Germline V gene data show CDR1 as SGHRS and CDR2 as YFSETQ.